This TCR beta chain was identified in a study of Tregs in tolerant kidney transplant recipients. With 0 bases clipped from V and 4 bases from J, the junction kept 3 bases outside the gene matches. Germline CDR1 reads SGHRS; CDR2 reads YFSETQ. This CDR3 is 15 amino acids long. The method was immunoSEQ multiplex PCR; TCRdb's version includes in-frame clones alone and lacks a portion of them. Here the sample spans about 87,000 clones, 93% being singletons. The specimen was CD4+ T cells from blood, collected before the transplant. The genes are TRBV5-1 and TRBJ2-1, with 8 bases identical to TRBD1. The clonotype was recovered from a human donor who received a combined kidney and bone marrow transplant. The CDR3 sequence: CASSLGTGRYNEQFF. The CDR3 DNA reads TGCGCCAGCAGCTTGGGGACAGGGAGATACAATGAGCAGTTCTTC.